A single T cell receptor beta chain is shown here with its context. Its antigen is as yet unknown. This sample was included in a study of cytomegalovirus exposure and HLA in healthy donors. The ends were cut back, 2 bases at V and 4 bases at J, with 12 bases in the middle. This CDR3 is built from 15 residues. Germline-derived CDR1 and CDR2 are SGHAT and FQNNGV. General study points: Beyond CMV serostatus, there was no information to go on about immune exposure.

The PCR made use of 60 Vbeta and 13 Jbeta primers. TCRdb keeps only in-frame clones here, not all; method: immunoSEQ multiplex PCR. The table has 130,000 to 150,000 clones, 79% seen once. The sequenced sample consisted of PBMCs. The V gene is TRBV11-2, the J gene TRBJ1-5; the D is unclear. The sequence was collected from a man aged 18 to 29 in good health and CMV-seronegative. CDR3 sequence: CASSLSTAGNQPQHF. As DNA, the CDR3 is TGTGCCAGCAGCTTAAGTACAGCCGGAAATCAGCCCCAGCATTTT.